The 15 T cell receptor beta chains below all came from one sample that was sequenced in a study of T cell responses to AZD1222 COVID-19 vaccine. Generated by immunoSEQ multiplex PCR, the TCRdb table keeps only in-frame clones and is missing some. The table has 150,000 to 180,000 clones, over 85% seen once. The sequencing used peripheral blood, collected on day 0 of AZD1222 vaccination. The source is an adult in good health.

In nucleotides, the CDR3 is TGTGCCAGCAGCTTAGTAGGGACAGGGGGCAGTTCACCCCTCCACTTT. Encoded protein: CASSLVGTGGSSPLHF. The genes are TRBV7-2 and TRBJ1-6, with 12 bases that match TRBD1. Germline-derived CDR1 and CDR2 are SGHTA and FQGNSA. The V segment lost 1 base and the J segment 9 bases; nucleotides outside the gene matches: 4. CDR3 length: 16 amino acids.

The gene calls are TRBV27 and TRBJ1-2; maybe TRBD1 (6 bases). The V and J ends lost 1 base and 1 base respectively, with 16 bases between them. This CDR3 contains 17 residues. The germline CDR1 and CDR2 sequences are MNHEY and SMNVEV (reference sequence). The CDR3 DNA sequence: TGTGCCAGCAGTTTATGGTACAGGGAGGAGGTTAACTATGGCTACACCTTC. This translates into CASSLWYREEVNYGYTF.

The chain joins TRBV9 to TRBJ1-2, with D perhaps TRBD1 (5 bases). The ends were cut back, 4 bases at V and 8 bases at J, with 18 bases in the middle. Germline-derived CDR1 and CDR2 are SGDLS and YYNGEE. The CDR3 length is 14 residues. The CDR3 loop is CASSPRGGRDGYTF. CDR3 DNA: TGTGCCAGCAGCCCCCGGGGAGGGAGGGACGGCTACACCTTC. The full variable domain, rest sourced from reference TRBV9 and TRBJ1-2, is DSGVTQTPKHLITATGQRVTLRCSPRSGDLSVYWYQQSLDQGLQFLIQYYNGEERAKGNILERFSAQQFPDLHSELNLSSLELGDSALYFCASSPRGGRDGYTFGSGTRLTVV.

The rearrangement uses TRBV9 and TRBJ1-5, with D unclear. From germline, CDR1 is SGDLS and CDR2 YYNGEE. This CDR3 is 14 amino acids long. With 2 bases removed from V and 3 bases from J, the gap between germline ends came to 9 bases. For the CDR3, the DNA is TGTGCCAGCAGCGTGCCTGGGGTCAATCAGCCCCAGCATTTT. This codes for CASSVPGVNQPQHF.

This clone has only one observation. The chain recombines TRBV6-5 with TRBJ2-4; tentatively, D is TRBD2 (6 bases). The germline CDR1 and CDR2 sequences are MNHEY and SVGAGI. The germline V and J ends were trimmed by 10 bases and 13 bases, with 26 bases remaining between them. The length of the CDR3 is 14 residues. The CDR3 DNA sequence: TGTGCCACCCAGTTGGGTGATGCCGCAGGGAGGCAGTACTTC. It is translated as CATQLGDAAGRQYF.

CDR3 nucleotides: TGCGCCAGCAGCTTGGTCACGGTAGGGGCGGACACTGAAGCTTTCTTT. Translated, it gives CASSLVTVGADTEAFF. The V call is TRBV5-1, the J call TRBJ1-1; possible D gene TRBD1, 5 bases. The CDR3 is made up of 16 amino acids. V shed 0 bases and J shed 3 bases, with 15 bases lying between them. Germline V gene sequence: CDR1 SGHRS, CDR2 YFSETQ.

The chain combines TRBV4-3 with TRBJ2-5; no definite D call. This CDR3 contains 14 residues. Trimming shortened V by 1 base and J by 4 bases, and 10 bases separated the two germline ends. Germline V CDR1 and CDR2: LGHNA, YSLEER. In nucleotides, the CDR3 is TGCGCCAGCAGCCAAGGGGCGGTCGGAGAGACCCAGTACTTC. This gives the protein CASSQGAVGETQYF.

The chain combines TRBV29-1 with TRBJ2-5; 13 bases align to TRBD2. The CDR3 has 12 residues. Germline V CDR1 and CDR2: SQVTM, ANQGSEA. CDR3 sequence reads: CSGTSGTETQYF. The CDR3 bases are TGCAGTGGGACTAGCGGGACGGAGACCCAGTACTTC.

The chain recombines TRBV5-4 with TRBJ2-1; TRBD2 agrees at 11 bases. This CDR3 region has 17 residues. Germline-derived CDR1 and CDR2 are SGHNT and YYREEE (reference sequence). Unmatched junction bases numbered 13, after V lost 4 bases and J lost 7 bases. DNA for the CDR3: TGTGCCAGCAGCGCTCGACAGGACCGGACTAGCGGGAATGAGCAGTTCTTC. Its translation is CASSARQDRTSGNEQFF.

As for this clone: The same CDR3 also results from other DNA sequences found in this sample. The chain is built from TRBV29-1 and TRBJ2-6, with D unclear. V dropped 1 base and J dropped 4 bases, with 8 bases sitting between them. CDR1 is SQVTM and CDR2 is ANQGSEA in the germline V gene. This CDR3 spans 14 amino acids. Written as DNA, the CDR3 is TGCAGCGTTGAAGGAGGCTCCGGGGCCAACGTCCTGACTTTC. Its translation: CSVEGGSGANVLTF.

The V and J genes are TRBV5-1 and TRBJ2-2, with TRBD2 matching over 10 bases. Germline-derived CDR1 and CDR2 are SGHRS and YFSETQ. Losses at the gene ends were 2 bases for V and 4 bases for J; bases not matched to a gene: 5. The CDR3 is 16 amino acids. CDR3 nucleotide sequence: TGCGCCAGCAGCTTCGATGGGACTAGCGTCACCGGGGAGCTGTTTTTT. Amino acids: CASSFDGTSVTGELFF.

The rearrangement links TRBV19 to TRBJ1-1; TRBD1 aligns across 7 bases. Germline CDR1 reads LNHDA; CDR2 reads SQIVND (reference sequence). The V segment lost 7 bases and the J segment 0 bases; nucleotides outside the gene matches: 17. This CDR3 has 18 amino acids. CDR3 sequence reads: CASIGRGRGLGMNTEAFF. The CDR3 DNA follows: TGTGCCAGTATAGGGAGGGGCAGGGGGTTAGGGATGAACACTGAAGCTTTCTTT.

The count of this clone is one. The CDR3 is CASSLDGNTIYF. CDR3 bases: TGCGCCAGCAGCTTGGATGGAAACACCATATATTTT. The J gene is TRBJ1-3, the V gene TRBV5-1; D call uncertain. Germline CDR1 is SGHRS and CDR2 is YFSETQ. Trimming took 0 bases from V and 3 from J, leaving 1 base between them. The CDR3 has 12 residues.

The chain carries TRBV5-4 and TRBJ2-3; no clear D gene. The CDR3 runs 17 residues. Germline lookup yields CDR1 SGHNT and CDR2 YYREEE (reference sequence). Trimming removed 0 bases at V and 4 bases at J, with 18 bases between. CDR3 sequence: CASSLAGSRTSSDTQYF. The CDR3, as DNA: TGTGCCAGCAGCTTGGCCGGTTCTAGGACGAGCTCAGATACGCAGTATTTT.

To note about this clone: Other DNA sequences in the same sample also yield this CDR3. Here the CDR3 reads CASSVGTGSYNSPLHF. CDR3 DNA sequence: TGTGCCAGCAGCGTAGGGACGGGCTCCTATAATTCACCCCTCCACTTT. V and J are TRBV9 and TRBJ1-6; no clear D gene. The CDR3 has 16 residues. With 0 bases removed from V and 0 bases from J, the gap between germline ends came to 7 bases. Germline V gene sequence: CDR1 SGDLS, CDR2 YYNGEE.